Listed below are T cell receptor beta chains from one sample, sequenced in a study of cytomegalovirus exposure and HLA in healthy donors. Here immunoSEQ multiplex PCR was the method, and the copy in TCRdb shows in-frame clones only, minus some. Of tens of thousands of clones listed, 55% to 80% are singletons. The source material was PBMCs. The receptors originated from a man in his forties in good health and CMV-seropositive. Each CDR3 is given with its conserved first and last residue. Each record gives: V gene, CDR3 length, D gene, clone size, J gene, CDR3 DNA, CDR3 protein. The D gene is left open where the match is weak. Size is omitted from some rows. Given values are once, few, many or a class for expanded clones.

v_call: TRBV2; cdr3_length: 14; d_call: TRBD1; clone_size: few; j_call: TRBJ1-1; cdr3_nt: TGTGCCAGCAGTGTAGACAGGGGGCGGACTGAAGCTTTCTTT; cdr3_aa: CASSVDRGRTEAFF
v_call: TRBV2; cdr3_length: 11; d_call: -; clone_size: few; j_call: TRBJ2-7; cdr3_nt: TGTGCCAGCAGTGGAGAATACGAGCAGTACTTC; cdr3_aa: CASSGEYEQYF
v_call: TRBV9; cdr3_length: 16; d_call: TRBD1; clone_size: -; j_call: TRBJ2-2; cdr3_nt: TGTGCCAGCAGCGGGGCGGGACAGGGGGCCAACGGGGAGCTGTTTTTT; cdr3_aa: CASSGAGQGANGELFF
v_call: TRBV7-8; cdr3_length: 12; d_call: -; clone_size: once; j_call: TRBJ2-3; cdr3_nt: TGTGCCAGCAACGAGGGCACAGATACGCAGTATTTT; cdr3_aa: CASNEGTDTQYF
v_call: TRBV28; cdr3_length: 15; d_call: -; clone_size: few; j_call: TRBJ2-1; cdr3_nt: TGTGCCAGCAGTCCCTCTGACAGATCCTACAATGAGCAGTTCTTC; cdr3_aa: CASSPSDRSYNEQFF
v_call: TRBV11-2; cdr3_length: 13; d_call: -; clone_size: -; j_call: TRBJ2-2; cdr3_nt: TGTGCCAGCACTCCAGAACCCACCGGGGAGCTGTTTTTT; cdr3_aa: CASTPEPTGELFF
v_call: TRBV28; cdr3_length: 13; d_call: -; clone_size: once; j_call: TRBJ2-5; cdr3_nt: TGTGCCAGCAGCTCGGGGTTGTTGGAGACCCAGTACTTC; cdr3_aa: CASSSGLLETQYF
v_call: TRBV30; cdr3_length: 11; d_call: -; clone_size: -; j_call: TRBJ2-7; cdr3_nt: TGTGCCTGGACAGGGTGGGGCGAGCAGTACTTC; cdr3_aa: CAWTGWGEQYF
v_call: TRBV28; cdr3_length: 15; d_call: TRBD2; clone_size: -; j_call: TRBJ2-5; cdr3_nt: TGTGCCAGCAGTCCCCAGCGGGAGTTACAAGAGACCCAGTACTTC; cdr3_aa: CASSPQRELQETQYF
v_call: TRBV6-5; cdr3_length: 16; d_call: TRBD2; clone_size: -; j_call: TRBJ2-1; cdr3_nt: TGTGCCAGCAGTTATCGAAGGCGGGAGAAGGGGAATGAGCAGTTCTTC; cdr3_aa: CASSYRRREKGNEQFF
v_call: TRBV7-9; cdr3_length: 14; d_call: -; clone_size: once; j_call: TRBJ2-1; cdr3_nt: TGTGCCAGCAGCCGCTCGGACAGCTACAATGAGCAGTTCTTC; cdr3_aa: CASSRSDSYNEQFF
v_call: TRBV28; cdr3_length: 10; d_call: -; clone_size: -; j_call: TRBJ1-2; cdr3_nt: TGTGCCACCCGGAACTATGGCTACACCTTC; cdr3_aa: CATRNYGYTF
v_call: TRBV10-3; cdr3_length: 13; d_call: -; clone_size: once; j_call: TRBJ1-1; cdr3_nt: TGTGCCATCAGTGATGGCTTACCTTCCCCAGCTTTCTTT; cdr3_aa: CAISDGLPSPAFF
v_call: TRBV6-1; cdr3_length: 14; d_call: TRBD1; clone_size: -; j_call: TRBJ1-5; cdr3_nt: TGTGCCAGCAGTGAGAGAGGGGGCGTTGAGCCCCAGCATTTT; cdr3_aa: CASSERGGVEPQHF
v_call: TRBV9; cdr3_length: 16; d_call: -; clone_size: -; j_call: TRBJ1-2; cdr3_nt: TGTGCCAGCAGCGTAGGAAACCAGGTACCTAACTATGGCTACACCTTC; cdr3_aa: CASSVGNQVPNYGYTF
v_call: TRBV27; cdr3_length: 14; d_call: TRBD1; clone_size: once; j_call: TRBJ1-1; cdr3_nt: TGTGCCAGCAGCGGACAGGGGATGAACACTGAAGCTTTCTTT; cdr3_aa: CASSGQGMNTEAFF
v_call: TRBV25-1; cdr3_length: 14; d_call: TRBD1; clone_size: -; j_call: TRBJ1-5; cdr3_nt: TGTGCCAGCAGAGAGACAGGGGTGAACCAGCCCCAGCATTTT; cdr3_aa: CASRETGVNQPQHF
v_call: TRBV9; cdr3_length: 15; d_call: TRBD1; clone_size: few; j_call: TRBJ1-2; cdr3_nt: TGTGCCAGCAGCGCCGGAGGACAGGGGAACTATGGCTACACCTTC; cdr3_aa: CASSAGGQGNYGYTF
v_call: TRBV9; cdr3_length: 14; d_call: -; clone_size: -; j_call: TRBJ2-5; cdr3_nt: TGTGCCAGCAGCGTAGGTGGAGGGGTAGAGACCCAGTACTTC; cdr3_aa: CASSVGGGVETQYF
v_call: TRBV12-5; cdr3_length: 14; d_call: -; clone_size: -; j_call: TRBJ2-1; cdr3_nt: TGTGCTAGTGGACTATCCGTACCGGGAGCTAAGAAGTTCTTC; cdr3_aa: CASGLSVPGAKKFF
v_call: TRBV19; cdr3_length: 14; d_call: TRBD1; clone_size: few; j_call: TRBJ2-5; cdr3_nt: TGTGCCAGTAGCACCGACAGGGTCCAAGAGACCCAGTACTTC; cdr3_aa: CASSTDRVQETQYF
v_call: TRBV28; cdr3_length: 14; d_call: -; clone_size: -; j_call: TRBJ1-5; cdr3_nt: TGTGCCAGCATTGGGGGGGGTAGCAATCAGCCCCAGCATTTT; cdr3_aa: CASIGGGSNQPQHF
v_call: TRBV6-5; cdr3_length: 13; d_call: -; clone_size: -; j_call: TRBJ1-2; cdr3_nt: TGTGCCAGCACCCCCGACAGATTCTATGGCTACACCTTC; cdr3_aa: CASTPDRFYGYTF
v_call: TRBV29-1; cdr3_length: 12; d_call: TRBD1; clone_size: -; j_call: TRBJ1-1; cdr3_nt: TGCAGCGCTGGACAGGGGGCCCCTGAAGCTTTCTTT; cdr3_aa: CSAGQGAPEAFF
v_call: TRBV11-2; cdr3_length: 15; d_call: -; clone_size: -; j_call: TRBJ2-3; cdr3_nt: TGTGCCAGCAGTGAGACTGACCGGAGAGTAGATACGCAGTATTTT; cdr3_aa: CASSETDRRVDTQYF
v_call: TRBV30; cdr3_length: 15; d_call: -; clone_size: -; j_call: TRBJ1-1; cdr3_nt: TGTGCCTGGAGGGAGAACAGGGCAATGAACACTGAAGCTTTCTTT; cdr3_aa: CAWRENRAMNTEAFF
v_call: TRBV9; cdr3_length: 15; d_call: TRBD1; clone_size: once; j_call: TRBJ2-7; cdr3_nt: TGTGCCAGCAGCCCAAGGGACAGGAGTACCTACGAGCAGTACTTC; cdr3_aa: CASSPRDRSTYEQYF
v_call: TRBV5-4; cdr3_length: 17; d_call: TRBD1; clone_size: few; j_call: TRBJ2-1; cdr3_nt: TGTGCCAGCAGCTTGGGGGGTCCGGGACAGGGGAGGGATGAGCAGTTCTTC; cdr3_aa: CASSLGGPGQGRDEQFF
v_call: TRBV15; cdr3_length: 20; d_call: TRBD2; clone_size: few; j_call: TRBJ2-2; cdr3_nt: TGTGCCACCAGCAGGACAGGGATGGGGCTAGCGGGAGGGCCAACCGGGGAGCTGTTTTTT; cdr3_aa: CATSRTGMGLAGGPTGELFF
v_call: TRBV5-8; cdr3_length: 16; d_call: TRBD1; clone_size: -; j_call: TRBJ2-1; cdr3_nt: TGTGCCAGCAGCTTGGCAACAGGGGGATCCTACAATGAGCAGTTCTTC; cdr3_aa: CASSLATGGSYNEQFF
v_call: TRBV29-1; cdr3_length: 14; d_call: TRBD1; clone_size: -; j_call: TRBJ1-2; cdr3_nt: TGCAGCGTTGACGGGGACAGGAGAAACTATGGCTACACCTTC; cdr3_aa: CSVDGDRRNYGYTF
v_call: TRBV6-1; cdr3_length: 14; d_call: TRBD1; clone_size: -; j_call: TRBJ2-7; cdr3_nt: TGTGCCAGCAGTGAAGCGGCAGGGGGCTACGAGCAGTACTTC; cdr3_aa: CASSEAAGGYEQYF
v_call: TRBV28; cdr3_length: 13; d_call: -; clone_size: -; j_call: TRBJ1-1; cdr3_nt: TGTGCCAGCAGGTCTGGTGGGGGGACTGAAGCTTTCTTT; cdr3_aa: CASRSGGGTEAFF
v_call: TRBV7-9; cdr3_length: 16; d_call: TRBD2; clone_size: once; j_call: TRBJ2-1; cdr3_nt: TGTGCCAGCAGCTTAGAATGGGCGGGGGGCCTCAATGAGCAGTTCTTC; cdr3_aa: CASSLEWAGGLNEQFF
v_call: TRBV5-1; cdr3_length: 12; d_call: -; clone_size: -; j_call: TRBJ1-1; cdr3_nt: TGCGCCAGCAGCTTGGACAACGCTGAAGCTTTCTTT; cdr3_aa: CASSLDNAEAFF
v_call: TRBV5-1; cdr3_length: 15; d_call: -; clone_size: once; j_call: TRBJ1-1; cdr3_nt: TGCGCCAGCAGCCGGACACCTACAGGGAACACTGAAGCTTTCTTT; cdr3_aa: CASSRTPTGNTEAFF
v_call: TRBV5-1; cdr3_length: 14; d_call: -; clone_size: -; j_call: TRBJ1-6; cdr3_nt: TGCGCCAGCAGCTTGGCCGCGGAGATTTGGCCCCTCCACTTT; cdr3_aa: CASSLAAEIWPLHF
v_call: TRBV19; cdr3_length: 11; d_call: -; clone_size: -; j_call: TRBJ2-3; cdr3_nt: TGTGCCAGTACCCCGGGGGATACGCAGTATTTT; cdr3_aa: CASTPGDTQYF
v_call: TRBV2; cdr3_length: 13; d_call: -; clone_size: -; j_call: TRBJ1-2; cdr3_nt: TGTGCCAGCAGTGTAGAACAGGGCTATGGCTACACCTTC; cdr3_aa: CASSVEQGYGYTF
v_call: TRBV29-1; cdr3_length: 12; d_call: -; clone_size: few; j_call: TRBJ1-1; cdr3_nt: TGCAGCGTCGGTGGGGGCAACACTGAAGCTTTCTTT; cdr3_aa: CSVGGGNTEAFF
v_call: TRBV6-5; cdr3_length: 16; d_call: TRBD2; clone_size: -; j_call: TRBJ2-2; cdr3_nt: TGTGCCAGCAGTTACGGGGCGGGAGGGCCTCCCGGGGAGCTGTTTTTT; cdr3_aa: CASSYGAGGPPGELFF
v_call: TRBV6-1; cdr3_length: 13; d_call: -; clone_size: -; j_call: TRBJ2-3; cdr3_nt: TGTGCCAGCAGCAACGGAGGCACAGATACGCAGTATTTT; cdr3_aa: CASSNGGTDTQYF
v_call: TRBV11-2; cdr3_length: 15; d_call: -; clone_size: once; j_call: TRBJ2-2; cdr3_nt: TGTGCCAGCAGCAACCTAGGACAGAACACCGGGGAGCTGTTTTTT; cdr3_aa: CASSNLGQNTGELFF
v_call: TRBV15; cdr3_length: 16; d_call: -; clone_size: few; j_call: TRBJ2-7; cdr3_nt: TGTGCCACCAGCAGAGGAATGACAGGATGGACCTACGAGCAGTACTTC; cdr3_aa: CATSRGMTGWTYEQYF
v_call: TRBV30; cdr3_length: 15; d_call: -; clone_size: few; j_call: TRBJ1-5; cdr3_nt: TGTGCCTGGAGTGGGGGGGGGACGAATAATCAGCCCCAGCATTTT; cdr3_aa: CAWSGGGTNNQPQHF
v_call: TRBV7-8; cdr3_length: 15; d_call: -; clone_size: -; j_call: TRBJ2-2; cdr3_nt: TGTGCCAGCAGCGAAAAGAGGAGTTTCGGCGGGGAGCTGTTTTTT; cdr3_aa: CASSEKRSFGGELFF